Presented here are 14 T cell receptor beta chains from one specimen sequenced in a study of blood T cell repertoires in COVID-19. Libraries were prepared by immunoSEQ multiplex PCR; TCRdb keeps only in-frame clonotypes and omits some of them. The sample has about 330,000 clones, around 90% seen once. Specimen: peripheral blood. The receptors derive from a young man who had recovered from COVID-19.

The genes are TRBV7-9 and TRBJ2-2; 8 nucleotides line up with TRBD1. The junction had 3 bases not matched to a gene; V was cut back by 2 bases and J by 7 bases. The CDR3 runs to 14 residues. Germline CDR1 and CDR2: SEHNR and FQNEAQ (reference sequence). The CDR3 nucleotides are TGTGCCAGCAGCTTACAACAGGGGGTCGGGGAGCTGTTTTTT. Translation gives CASSLQQGVGELFF.

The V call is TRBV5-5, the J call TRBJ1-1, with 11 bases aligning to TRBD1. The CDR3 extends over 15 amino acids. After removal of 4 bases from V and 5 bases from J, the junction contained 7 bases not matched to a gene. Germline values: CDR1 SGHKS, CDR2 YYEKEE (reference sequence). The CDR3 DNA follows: TGTGCCAGCAGCCGGACAGGGGGCTATGGGACTGAAGCTTTCTTT. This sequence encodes CASSRTGGYGTEAFF.

For the CDR3, the DNA is TGCGCCAGCAGTCACGTACCGGGCCTAGGGGACGAGCAGTACTTC. As protein: CASSHVPGLGDEQYF. The chain is built from TRBV5-1 and TRBJ2-7, with D possibly TRBD1 on 5 matching bases. V lost 5 bases to trimming and J lost 5 bases, with 20 bases between them. In germline, CDR1 is SGHRS, CDR2 YFSETQ. The CDR3 sequence is 15 residues long. Full variable domain (outside the CDR3, taken from reference TRBV5-1 and TRBJ2-7): KAGVTQTPRYLIKTRGQQVTLSCSPISGHRSVSWYQQTPGQGLQFLFEYFSETQRNKGNFPGRFSGRQFSNSRSEMNVSTLELGDSALYLCASSHVPGLGDEQYFGPGTRLTVT.

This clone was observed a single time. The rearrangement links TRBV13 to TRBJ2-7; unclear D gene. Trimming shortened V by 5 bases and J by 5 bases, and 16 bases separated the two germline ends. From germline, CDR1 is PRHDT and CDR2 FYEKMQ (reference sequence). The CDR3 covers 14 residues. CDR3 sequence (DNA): TGTGCCAGCAGCCCCGAGGCAGTCTCGAACGAGCAGTACTTC. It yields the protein CASSPEAVSNEQYF.

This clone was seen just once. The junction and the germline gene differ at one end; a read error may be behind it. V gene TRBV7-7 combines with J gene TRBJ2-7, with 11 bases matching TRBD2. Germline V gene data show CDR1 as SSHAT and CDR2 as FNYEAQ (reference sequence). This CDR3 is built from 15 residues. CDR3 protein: CASSLGTSGPQEQYF. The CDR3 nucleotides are TGTGCTAGCAGCTTAGGGACTAGCGGCCCTCAGGAGCAGTACTTC.

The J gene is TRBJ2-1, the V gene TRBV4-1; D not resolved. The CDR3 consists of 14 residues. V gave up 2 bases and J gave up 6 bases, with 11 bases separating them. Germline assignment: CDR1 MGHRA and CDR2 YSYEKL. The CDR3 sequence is CASSQPRKSNEQFF. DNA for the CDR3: TGCGCCAGCAGCCAACCCAGGAAAAGCAATGAGCAGTTCTTC.

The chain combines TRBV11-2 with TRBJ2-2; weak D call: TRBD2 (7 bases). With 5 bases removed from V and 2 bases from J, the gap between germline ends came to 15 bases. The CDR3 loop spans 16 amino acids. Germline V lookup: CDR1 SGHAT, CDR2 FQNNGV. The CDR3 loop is CASSIIRGANTGELFF. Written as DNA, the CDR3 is TGTGCCAGCAGCATCATTCGGGGGGCTAACACCGGGGAGCTGTTTTTT.

In DNA form, the CDR3 reads TGTGCCATCACCCAACTCGCGAACACCGGGGAGCTGTTTTTT. Translated, it gives CAITQLANTGELFF. The genes are TRBV6-5 and TRBJ2-2; D is undetermined. Germline values: CDR1 MNHEY, CDR2 SVGAGI. The CDR3 length is 14 residues. Deletions cut 10 bases from V and 0 bases from J, with 12 bases between.

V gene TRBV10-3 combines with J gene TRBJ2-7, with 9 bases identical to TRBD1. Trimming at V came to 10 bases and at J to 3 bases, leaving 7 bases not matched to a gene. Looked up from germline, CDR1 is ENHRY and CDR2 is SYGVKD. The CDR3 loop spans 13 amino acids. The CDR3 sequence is CATYGTGSYEQYF. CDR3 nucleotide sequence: TGTGCCACCTACGGGACAGGGAGCTACGAGCAGTACTTC.

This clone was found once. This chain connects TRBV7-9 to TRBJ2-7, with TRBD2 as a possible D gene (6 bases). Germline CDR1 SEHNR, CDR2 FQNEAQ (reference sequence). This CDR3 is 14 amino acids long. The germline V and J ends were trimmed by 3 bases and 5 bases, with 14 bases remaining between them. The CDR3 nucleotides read TGTGCCAGCAGCTTGGGGGGTGACATCCACGAGCAGTACTTC. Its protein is CASSLGGDIHEQYF.

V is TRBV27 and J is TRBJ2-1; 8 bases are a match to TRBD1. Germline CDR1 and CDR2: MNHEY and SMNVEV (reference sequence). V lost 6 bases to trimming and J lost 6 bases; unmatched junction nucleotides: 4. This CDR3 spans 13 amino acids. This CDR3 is CASSTDRGNEQFF. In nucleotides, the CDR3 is TGTGCCAGCAGCACAGACAGGGGCAATGAGCAGTTCTTC.

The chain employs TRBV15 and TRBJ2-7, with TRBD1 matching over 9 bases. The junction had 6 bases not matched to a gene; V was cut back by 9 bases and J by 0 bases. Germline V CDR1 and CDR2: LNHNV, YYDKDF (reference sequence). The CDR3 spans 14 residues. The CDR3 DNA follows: TGTGCCACGGGGGACAGGGTAGGCTCCTACGAGCAGTACTTC. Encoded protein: CATGDRVGSYEQYF.

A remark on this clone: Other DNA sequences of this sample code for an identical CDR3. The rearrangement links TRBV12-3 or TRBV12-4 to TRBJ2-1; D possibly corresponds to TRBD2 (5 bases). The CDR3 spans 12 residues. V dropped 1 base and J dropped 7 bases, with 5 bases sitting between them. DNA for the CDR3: TGTGCCAGCAGTTTAGGAGGGAATGAGCAGTTCTTC. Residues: CASSLGGNEQFF.

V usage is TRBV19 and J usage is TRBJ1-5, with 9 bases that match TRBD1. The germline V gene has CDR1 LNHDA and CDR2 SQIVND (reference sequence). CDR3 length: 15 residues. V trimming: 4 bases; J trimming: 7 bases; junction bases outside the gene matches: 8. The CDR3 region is CASSTPGQGGQPQHF. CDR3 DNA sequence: TGTGCCAGTAGTACCCCGGGACAGGGCGGGCAGCCCCAGCATTTT.